This TCR beta chain was retrieved from a study of neoadjuvant nivolumab and ipilimumab in lung cancer. Points from the study as a whole: From pretherapy to surgery, tumor richness and clonality rose with dual therapy. Resected tumors had greater TCR richness and clonality than uninvolved lung.

A remark on this clone: Its antigen is unidentified.

Data came from immunoSEQ multiplex PCR; TCRdb stores just in-frame clones and leaves some out. The table has roughly 39,000 clones, 75% to 90% seen once. The CDR3 is 15 amino acids. V shed 4 bases, J shed 6 bases, and the junction held 6 bases outside the gene matches. Germline V gene lookup returns CDR1 SGHTA and CDR2 FQGNSA. The sequenced sample was peripheral blood, obtained before neoadjuvant nivolumab, alone or with ipilimumab. This sequence joins TRBV7-2 and TRBJ2-1; 10 nucleotides line up with TRBD1. This receptor was taken from an adult with non-small cell lung cancer. CDR3: CASSYRQGAVNEQFF. The CDR3 coding sequence is TGTGCCAGCAGCTACCGACAGGGGGCGGTCAATGAGCAGTTCTTC.